The 10 T cell receptor beta chains below all came from one sample that was sequenced in a study of blood T cells in healthy people across ages. It was with a sample-barcoded 5' primer and a J-beta primer mix that a second PCR of roughly 7 to 12 cycles was run. Each CDR3 protein gets one entry after TCRdb re-called the 5' RACE reads with MiXCR. Among 2 million or so distinct CDR3 sequences listed, less than 50% were seen once. Sequenced input: blood. These receptor sequences come from a woman aged 40 to 49 in good health.

The chain combines TRBV15 with TRBJ1-1; D gene uncertain. The CDR3 contains 13 residues. Trimming stripped 0 bases from V and 4 bases from J, with 6 bases between. Germline V gene sequence: CDR1 LNHNV, CDR2 YYDKDF (reference sequence). The CDR3 coding sequence is TGTGCCACCAGCAGAGATCACGGCACTGAAGCTTTCTTT. Amino acid sequence: CATSRDHGTEAFF.

The chain carries TRBV6-6 and TRBJ2-6; 9 nucleotides line up with TRBD1. From germline, CDR1 is MNHNY and CDR2 SVGAGI (reference sequence). This CDR3 is built from 17 residues. Unmatched junction bases numbered 6, after V lost 5 bases and J lost 1 base. The CDR3 here is CASSHRGRGSGANVLTF. The CDR3 DNA sequence: TGTGCCAGCAGTCACAGGGGGCGAGGTTCTGGGGCCAACGTCCTGACTTTC.

On this clonotype: The junction does not match germline at one end; this may be a read error. The gene calls are TRBV12-3 or TRBV12-4 and TRBJ2-7; possibly TRBD1 for D (7 bases). The CDR3 runs to 13 residues. The CDR3 bases are TGTGCCAGCAGTTTTCGGAGGGGGCGCGAGCAGTACTTT. Protein: CASSFRRGREQYF.

This rearrangement joins TRBV28 to TRBJ2-1; D assignment may be TRBD1 or TRBD2 (6 bases each). Germline V gene data show CDR1 as MDHEN and CDR2 as SYDVKM. Trimming cost V 3 bases and J 12 bases, with 15 bases left between them. This CDR3 comprises 13 residues. CDR3 protein: CASSLGGHPPQFF. In DNA form, the CDR3 reads TGTGCCAGCAGTTTGGGGGGCCACCCTCCGCAGTTCTTC.

The V gene is TRBV3-1, the J gene TRBJ1-2, with 8 bases that match TRBD1. V lost 6 bases to trimming and J lost 6 bases; unmatched junction nucleotides: 15. The CDR3 covers 16 residues. The germline V gene has CDR1 LGHDT and CDR2 YNNKEL (reference sequence). DNA for the CDR3: TGTGCCAGCAGTCGAACGACCGGGACAGGAGGAAATGGCTACACCTTC. This sequence encodes CASSRTTGTGGNGYTF. Full variable domain (missing parts from reference TRBV3-1 and TRBJ1-2): DTAVSQTPKYLVTQMGNDKSIKCEQNLGHDTMYWYKQDSKKFLKIMFSYNNKELIINETVPNRFSPKSPDKAHLNLHINSLELGDSAVYFCASSRTTGTGGNGYTFGSGTRLTVV.

The chain has TRBV20-1 and TRBJ2-1; D perhaps matches TRBD2 (7 bases). Germline-derived CDR1 and CDR2 are DFQATT and SNEGSKA (reference sequence). This CDR3 has 13 residues. For the CDR3, the DNA is TGCATGGGAGGGAGTGGGGGGCGGGATGAGCAGTTCTTC. The encoded protein is CMGGSGGRDEQFF.

The chain employs TRBV27 and TRBJ2-7, with 7 bases fitting TRBD1. With V trimmed by 5 bases and J by 0 bases, 10 bases remained unmatched. Germline V CDR1 and CDR2: MNHEY, SMNVEV (reference sequence). This CDR3 is built from 16 residues. CDR3 sequence (DNA): TGTGCCAGCAGTCACAATCTAGGGGGCAGCTCCTACGAGCAGTACTTC. Encoded protein: CASSHNLGGSSYEQYF.

This clonotype has just a few counts. The chain recombines TRBV20-1 with TRBJ2-1; D might be TRBD2 (5 bases). Germline CDR1 DFQATT, CDR2 SNEGSKA (reference sequence). Trimming removed 6 bases at V and 0 bases at J, with 9 bases between. The CDR3 contains 13 residues. The CDR3 is CSAIGSSYNEQFF. CDR3 in DNA: TGCAGTGCCATAGGGAGCTCCTACAATGAGCAGTTCTTC.

The chain carries TRBV6-2 or TRBV6-3 and TRBJ2-1, with unresolved D. CDR3 length: 13 residues. V was clipped by 0 bases and J by 8 bases, with 8 bases between them. The germline V gene has CDR1 MNHEY and CDR2 SVGEGT. The CDR3 nucleotides are TGTGCCAGCAGTTACTCGTACTTGGATGAGCAGTTCTTC. Its protein product is CASSYSYLDEQFF.

This clonotype was detected only once. The chain uses TRBV20-1 and TRBJ2-7; no clear D. The V end was cut by 6 bases, the J end by 0 bases, with 15 bases between. Per the germline V gene, CDR1 is DFQATT and CDR2 is SNEGSKA (reference sequence). CDR3 length: 14 amino acids. The CDR3 spells CSATPGSYSYEQYF. The CDR3 DNA reads as TGCAGTGCCACCCCCGGGTCTTACTCCTACGAGCAGTACTTC.